This T cell receptor (beta chain) was identified during a study of vaccination and CD4 T cells after COVID-19 (dated by TCRdb to 2022 to 2024). Broadly, across the study: Convalescent patients had a positive SARS-CoV-2 result on nasal swab PCR, and of these patients, some ten had mild disease and one had severe disease. Two doses of either the Pfizer-BioNTech BNT162b2 vaccine (n=8) or the Moderna mRNA-1273 vaccine (n=2) were administered to participants. In nine to eleven COVID-19 convalescent patients and a few infection-naive healthy vaccine recipients, researchers compared the spike-specific CD4+ TCR repertoire from before mRNA vaccination with the repertoire from after. The convalescent cohort comprised six males and four females, including two Hispanic individuals, seven Caucasians, two Asians and one multiracial person. For stimulating the cultures, overlapping spike peptide pools were used, derived from SARS-CoV-2 as well as from the common cold coronaviruses HCoV-NL63, HCoV-OC43 and HCoV-229E. In control cultures, a CEFX viral epitope pool was used as positive control, an HIV-1 Nef peptide pool was used as negative control, or no peptide was added. Post-vaccine blood samples were collected a median of approximately 77 days after the second vaccine dose, ranging from about 13 to 241 days. Post-COVID blood samples were collected from convalescent patients a median of roughly 100 days after diagnosis, with a range of roughly 35 to 180 days. Results and caveats for the whole study, not just this receptor: In convalescent patients, a median around 86% of post-vaccine SARS-CoV-2-reactive clones were detected only after vaccination, and vaccine-specific priming was suggested by this finding. The study included relatively few convalescent patients and did not analyze early timepoints after natural infection. Nearly all vaccine-specific clones in convalescent patients (304 of 307) were mono-reactive for SARS-CoV-2 spike rather than cross-reactive with common cold coronaviruses. An increase in the median number of SARS-CoV-2-reactive clonotypes from approximately 23 after infection to some 40 after vaccination was observed, but the change was not found to be significant.

Explained via the paper, the treatment or condition label denotes: approximately nine-day PBMC culture with coronavirus spike peptide pools or control peptides (ViraFEST assay). The ViraFEST assay was used in the study, in which antigen-specific T cells were expanded with peptide pools and expanded clonotypes were subsequently identified by TCR sequencing. The convalescent patients' positive SARS-CoV-2 PCR tests fell between March and December 2020, which was before the Alpha, Beta and Delta variants emerged in the United States. Each well held about 1.8 million PBMCs cultured with roughly 10 ug/ml peptide pools in IMDM containing 5% human AB serum and 7.5 to 10 IU/ml IL-2. Half of the culture medium was replaced with fresh IL-2-containing medium on days 3 and 7. After 10 days of culture, CD4+ T cells were isolated by negative selection using the EasySep CD4+ T cell isolation kit. Ficoll-Paque Plus gradient centrifugation was used to isolate PBMCs from whole blood, and the isolated PBMCs were then either used fresh or cryopreserved at -140C. Triplicate wells were generally used for each culture condition.

The CDR3 starts with the cysteine, ends with the phenylalanine, and has 11 residues. Left in the record is the CDR3 DNA by itself, 33 bases read in frame from the first base. Taken from the germline V gene, the CDR1 and CDR2 loops are SGHTA and FQGNSA. Trimming takes 3 bases from V and 6 bases from J, and the germline ends sit 6 bases apart. Library preparation employed PCR. DNA from cultured CD4+ T cells underwent TCR sequencing with the Oncomine TCR Beta short-read assay at the Johns Hopkins FTIC core. The QIAamp micro DNA kit was used to extract genomic DNA from the cultured CD4+ T cells. Oncomine TCR Beta libraries from cultured CD4+ T cells were pooled using unique dual indexes and sequenced on an Illumina iSeq 100. In the paper's pipeline: Non-productive sequences were removed, and CDR3s not starting with C, not ending with F or W, or shorter than 7 amino acids were discarded. Antigen-specific clonotypes were identified using the MANAFEST web application through comparison of peptide-stimulated wells with reference and other culture wells. To be called positive, a clone needed an FDR below 0.05, an odds ratio above 5, and a productive frequency above 0.1% in at least two of three replicate wells. A clonotype counted as cross-reactive if it showed significant expansion both in the SARS-CoV-2 spike wells and in at least one common cold coronavirus spike condition. CDR3 homology was assessed with Levenshtein distances (stringdist) and unrooted phylogenetic trees (ape) in R version 3.6.1. Using fastp trimming at Q25 and MiXCR clonotype assembly, TCRdb reanalyzed the public sequencing data and kept in-frame beta chains. All rows with the same CDR3 protein become a single entry with the most common DNA and genes. The V and J calls, along with clone size, are taken from TCRdb and not from the paper's own processing. The sample table lists fewer than 20,000 distinct CDR3 sequences, 50% to 60% of them with a count of one. The ten largest make up roughly 9.4% of the sample.

A note on this clonotype: The antigen it binds to is not known. Base qualities are not provided; no much larger clone lies one nucleotide away.

Input material: CD4+ T cells from blood, cultured in vitro. This sequence uses TRBV7-2 and TRBJ2-7; no D gene call is confident. This sequence was found in a human donor who had recovered from COVID-19. In nucleotide form, the sequence is TGTGCCAGCAGCTTTTCGGCCGAGCAGTACTTC. This yields the protein CASSFSAEQYF.